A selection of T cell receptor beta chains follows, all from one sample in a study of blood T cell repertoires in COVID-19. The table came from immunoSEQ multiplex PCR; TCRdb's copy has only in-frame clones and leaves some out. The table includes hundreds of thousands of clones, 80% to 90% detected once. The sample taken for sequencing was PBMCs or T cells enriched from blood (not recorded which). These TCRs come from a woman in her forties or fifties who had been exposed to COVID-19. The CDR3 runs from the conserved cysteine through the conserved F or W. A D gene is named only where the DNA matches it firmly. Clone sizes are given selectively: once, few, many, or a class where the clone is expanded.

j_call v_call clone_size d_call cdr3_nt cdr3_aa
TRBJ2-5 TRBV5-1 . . TGCGCCAGCAGCTCGGCGGGCCCACAAGAGACCCAGTACTTC CASSSAGPQETQYF
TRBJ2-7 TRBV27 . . TGTGCCAGTAAGGTTGCAGGCACCTACGAGCAGTACTTC CASKVAGTYEQYF
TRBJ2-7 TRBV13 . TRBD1 TGTGCCAGCAGCTTGGACAGGGGCCTCTACGAGCAGTACTTC CASSLDRGLYEQYF
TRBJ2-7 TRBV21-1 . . TGTGCCAGCAGCACCGACAGGAGCCCGTCCTACGAGCAGTACTTC CASSTDRSPSYEQYF
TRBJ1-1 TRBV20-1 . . TGCAGTGCTGGAAGGGGGTCTGAAGCTTTCTTT CSAGRGSEAFF
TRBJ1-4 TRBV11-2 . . TGTGCCAGCAGCCCGGGCTTAGGGGGAAGAGAAAAACTGTTTTTT CASSPGLGGREKLFF
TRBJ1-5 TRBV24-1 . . TGTGCCACCAGTGATGTCGGATCCGGGAGGCCCCAGCATTTT CATSDVGSGRPQHF
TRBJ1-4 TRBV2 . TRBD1 TGTGCCAGCAGGAAAGACAGGGGCCGGTATGAAAAACTGTTTTTT CASRKDRGRYEKLFF
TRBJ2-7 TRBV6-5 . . TGTGCCAGCAGAAAAGGAAGAGGGCTTACCGCCGAGCAGTACTTC CASRKGRGLTAEQYF
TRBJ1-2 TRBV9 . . TGTGCCAGCAGCGTAGCAGACACCCTCTATGGCTACACCTTC CASSVADTLYGYTF
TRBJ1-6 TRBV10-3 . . TGTGCCACCCAGGGTCTAGGCAATTCACCCCTCCACTTT CATQGLGNSPLHF
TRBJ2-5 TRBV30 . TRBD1 TGTGCCTGGGGAACAGGGGCGGAGACCCAGTACTTC CAWGTGAETQYF
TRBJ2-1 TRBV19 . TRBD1 TGTGCCAGTAGTGGGGACAGGGTGGGGCAGTTCTTC CASSGDRVGQFF
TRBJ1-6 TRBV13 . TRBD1 TGTGCCAGCAGCTTGGACAGGGGTTCACCCCTCCACTTT CASSLDRGSPLHF
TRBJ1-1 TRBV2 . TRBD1 TGTGCCAGCAAAACTCGACAGGGGTATAACACTGAAGCTTTCTTT CASKTRQGYNTEAFF
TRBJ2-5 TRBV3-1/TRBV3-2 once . TGTGCCAGCAGCCCGACTGGGCAAGAGACCCAGTACTTC CASSPTGQETQYF
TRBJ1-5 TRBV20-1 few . TGCAGTGCTAGTCAATCAGGCCAGCCCCAGCATTTT CSASQSGQPQHF
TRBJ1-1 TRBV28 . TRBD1 TGTGCCAGCAATCCGACAGGGGGTCTCCCTGAAGCTTTCTTT CASNPTGGLPEAFF
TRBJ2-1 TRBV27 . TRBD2 TGTGCCAGCACGGGGGGGCCGAAAAACAATGAGCAGTTCTTC CASTGGPKNNEQFF
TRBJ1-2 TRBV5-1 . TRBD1 TGCGCCAGCAGCCGGATACAGGGGGAGGATGGCTACACCTTC CASSRIQGEDGYTF
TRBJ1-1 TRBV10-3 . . TGTGCCATCAGTAGGGGTTCGGTAATGAGGAACACTGAAGCTTTCTTT CAISRGSVMRNTEAFF
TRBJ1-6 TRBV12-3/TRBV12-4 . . TGTGCCAGCAGTTTTGACAGGTTTTCACCCCTCCACTTT CASSFDRFSPLHF
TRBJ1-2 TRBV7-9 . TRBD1 TGTGCCAGCACCCCGGGGACAGGAGTCAGCTATGGCTACACCTTC CASTPGTGVSYGYTF
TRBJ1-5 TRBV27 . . TGTGCCAGCGGGGCGGGGGGCAATCAGCCCCAGCATTTT CASGAGGNQPQHF
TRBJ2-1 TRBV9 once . TGTGCCAGCAGCGTCGGCGACACTGGCTACAATGAGCAGTTCTTC CASSVGDTGYNEQFF
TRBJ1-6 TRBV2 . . TGTGCCAGTGGAGTGGGAGGTAATTCACCCCTCCACTTT CASGVGGNSPLHF
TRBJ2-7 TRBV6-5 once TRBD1 TGTGCCTGCAGGGGGCAGGCAGAAGAGCAGTACTTC CACRGQAEEQYF
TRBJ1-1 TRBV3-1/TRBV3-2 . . TGTGCCAGCAGCCAAGATCTTAGAGCTGAAGCTTTCTTT CASSQDLRAEAFF
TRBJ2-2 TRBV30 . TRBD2 TGTGCCTACTTGCCGGGACTAGCCCTGAACACCGGGGAGCTGTTTTTT CAYLPGLALNTGELFF
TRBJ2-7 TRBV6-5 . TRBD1 TGTGCCAGCTATCCGTCCGGGACAGGGGGCGAGCAGTACTTC CASYPSGTGGEQYF
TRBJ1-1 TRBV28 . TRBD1 TGTGCCAGCAGTTTTATCGATAGAGGTTCGGGACAGGGGAATCGAGCTGAAGCTTTCTTT CASSFIDRGSGQGNRAEAFF
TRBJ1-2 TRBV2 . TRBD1 TGTGCCAGCAGTGAAGCGGGGACAGGAAGGAGTGGCTACACCTTC CASSEAGTGRSGYTF
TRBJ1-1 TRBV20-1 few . TGCAGTGCTGAACGACAGAGAGAAGCTTTCTTT CSAERQREAFF
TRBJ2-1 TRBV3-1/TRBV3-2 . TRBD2 TGTGCCAGCAGCCAAGGTAGGACTAGCAGGAACAATGAGCAGTTCTTC CASSQGRTSRNNEQFF
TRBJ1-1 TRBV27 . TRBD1 TGTGCCAGCAGGTTGGGACAGGGGGCTGGAGGAGCTTTCTTT CASRLGQGAGGAFF
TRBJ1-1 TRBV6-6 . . TGTGCCAGCAGTCCTCTGAGGTGGGTAGAGGGTGAGGCTGAAGCTTTCTTT CASSPLRWVEGEAEAFF
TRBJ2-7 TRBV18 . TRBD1 TGTGCCAGCTCACCAAAGGGGGCGACAGCTTACGAGCAGTACTTC CASSPKGATAYEQYF
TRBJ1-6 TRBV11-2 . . TGTGCCAGCAGCGGGGACATCGCCTTGAGCTCCTATAATTCACCCCTCCACTTT CASSGDIALSSYNSPLHF
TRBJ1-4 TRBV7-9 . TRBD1 TGTGCCAGCAGCTTAGGGTTGGGACAGAATGAAAAACTGTTTTTT CASSLGLGQNEKLFF
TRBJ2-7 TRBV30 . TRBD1 TGTGCCTTCCGGGACAGCCTCTACGAGCAGTACTTC CAFRDSLYEQYF
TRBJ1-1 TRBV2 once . TGTGCCAGCGGTACGGGAGATTACACTGAAGCTTTCTTT CASGTGDYTEAFF
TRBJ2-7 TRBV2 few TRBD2 TGTGCCAGCGGGGAGGGCTACGAGCAGTACTTC CASGEGYEQYF
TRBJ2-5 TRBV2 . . TGTGCCAGCACCCTGCTGAGACAGCAACAAGAGACCCAGTACTTC CASTLLRQQQETQYF
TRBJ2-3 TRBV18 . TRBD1 TGTGCCAGCTCACCACGGGCGGGACAGGGCCTTCGGATACGCACAGATACGCAGTATTTT CASSPRAGQGLRIRTDTQYF
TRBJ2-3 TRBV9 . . TGTGCCAGCAGCGTAGGCCTATTCACAGATACGCAGTATTTT CASSVGLFTDTQYF
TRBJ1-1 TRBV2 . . TGTGCCAGCAGTTCAGGGGTCCGCACTGAAGCTTTCTTT CASSSGVRTEAFF
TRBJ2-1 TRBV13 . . TGTGCCAGCAGCTTAGGGGCAGGGGCGGCTGAGCAGTTCTTC CASSLGAGAAEQFF
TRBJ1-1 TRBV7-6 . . TGTGCCAGCAGCTTAAGCGGGAACACTGAAGCTTTCTTT CASSLSGNTEAFF
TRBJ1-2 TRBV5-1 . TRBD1 TGCGCCAGCAGCTTGAAGGGGGCACGAATAGCGGACTATGGCTACACCTTC CASSLKGARIADYGYTF
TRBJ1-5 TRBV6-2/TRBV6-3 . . TGTGCCAGCAGTTACGGGCAGGGCCCCAAAAGAAGACAGCCCCAGCATTTT CASSYGQGPKRRQPQHF
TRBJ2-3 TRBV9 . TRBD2 TGTGCCAGCAGCGTAGCGGGGGGGAAGACAGATACGCAGTATTTT CASSVAGGKTDTQYF
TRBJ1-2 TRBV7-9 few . TGTGCCAGCAGCTTACTACAGAACTATGGCTACACCTTC CASSLLQNYGYTF
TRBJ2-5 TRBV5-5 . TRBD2 TGTGCCAGCAGCCGGGGGGACTCCCGGGCGGGGGAGACCCAGTACTTC CASSRGDSRAGETQYF
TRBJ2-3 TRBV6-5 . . TGTGCCAGCAGTTACGACTTCACAGATACGCAGTATTTT CASSYDFTDTQYF
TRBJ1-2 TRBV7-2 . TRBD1 TGTGCCAGCAGCTTAGTCGGACAGGGGGCGCAAGTCTATGGCTACACCTTC CASSLVGQGAQVYGYTF